This note documents a single T cell receptor (beta chain) sequence. The antigen remains undetermined. The record originates from a study of cytomegalovirus exposure and HLA in healthy donors. V was trimmed by 1 base and J by 3 bases, leaving 15 bases between them. CDR1 and CDR2 from the germline V gene are LGHNA and YNFKEQ. CDR3 size: 17 residues. Study-wide points: The study found most TCR sequences rare, yet found some public TCRs in many donors. The study designated roughly 150 TCR beta chains cytomegalovirus-associated.

Amplification used 60 Vbeta primers and 13 Jbeta primers. Generated by immunoSEQ multiplex PCR, the TCRdb table keeps only in-frame clones and is missing some. The profile covers some 150,000 clones, with around 80% appearing a single time and about 2.4% taken by the ten largest. The sequence was collected from a man over 45 in good health and CMV-seronegative. What was sequenced was PBMCs. J is TRBJ2-2 and V is TRBV4-2; TRBD2 might be the D (6 bases). The CDR3 loop reads CASSQAPGERDTGELFF. Here the CDR3 DNA reads TGTGCCAGCAGCCAAGCTCCGGGGGAAAGGGACACCGGGGAGCTGTTTTTT.